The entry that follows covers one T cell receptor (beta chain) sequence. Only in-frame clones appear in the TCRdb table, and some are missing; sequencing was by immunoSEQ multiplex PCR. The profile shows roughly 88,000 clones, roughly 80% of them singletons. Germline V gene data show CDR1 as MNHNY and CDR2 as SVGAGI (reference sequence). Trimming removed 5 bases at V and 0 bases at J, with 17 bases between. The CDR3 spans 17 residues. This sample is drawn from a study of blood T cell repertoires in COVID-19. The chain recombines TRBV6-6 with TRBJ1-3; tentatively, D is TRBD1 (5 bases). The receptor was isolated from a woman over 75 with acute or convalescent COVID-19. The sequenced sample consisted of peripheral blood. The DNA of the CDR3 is TGTGCCAGCAGTCCACTGCCGACAGACCTCTCTGGAAACACCATATATTTT. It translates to CASSPLPTDLSGNTIYF.